These 16 T cell receptor beta chains were all obtained from the same sample, sequenced in a study of T cell responses to AZD1222 COVID-19 vaccine. Assay used: immunoSEQ multiplex PCR; TCRdb lists only in-frame clones, some missing. The sample holds more than 100,000 clones; about 90% are singletons and the top ten take under 9%. Sample: peripheral blood, taken 28 days after the second AZD1222 dose. The receptors stem from an adult who received the AZD1222 COVID-19 vaccine.

The V gene is TRBV4-1, the J gene TRBJ1-4; D ambiguous. This CDR3 contains 13 residues. CDR1 is MGHRA, CDR2 YSYEKL, per germline. Trimming stripped 0 bases from V and 8 bases from J, with 7 bases between. In DNA, the CDR3 is TGCGCCAGCAGCCAAGATCCACTAGAAAAACTGTTTTTT. Its translation: CASSQDPLEKLFF.

V is TRBV2 and J is TRBJ2-3, with unresolved D. Trimming pared 6 bases from V and 2 bases from J, leaving 3 bases between. The CDR3 is 11 residues long. Germline V gene sequence: CDR1 SNHLY, CDR2 FYNNEI. CDR3 sequence: CASRITDTQYF. CDR3 coding DNA: TGTGCCAGCAGGATCACAGATACGCAGTATTTT.

The chain has TRBV6-6 and TRBJ2-3; 9 bases fit TRBD2. Germline loops: CDR1 MNHNY, CDR2 SVGAGI (reference sequence). The CDR3 is 13 amino acids. J lost 2 bases, V lost 9 bases, and 3 bases had no gene match. The CDR3 nucleotides read TGTGCCAGTTTAGCGGGAGCCACAGATACGCAGTATTTT. Translating it yields CASLAGATDTQYF.

The genes are TRBV5-4 and TRBJ1-2; 11 bases map to TRBD1. Trimming took 4 bases from V and 7 from J; bases not matched to a gene: 3. The CDR3 is made up of 13 amino acids. Germline V CDR1 and CDR2: SGHNT, YYREEE (reference sequence). The CDR3 nucleotides read TGTGCCAGCAGCCGGGACAGGGGGTCTGGCTACACCTTC. Translating gives CASSRDRGSGYTF.

The chain combines TRBV27 with TRBJ2-7; TRBD2 might be the D (5 bases). Trimming cost V 7 bases and J 1 base, with 8 bases left between them. This CDR3 has 12 amino acids. Germline assignment: CDR1 MNHEY and CDR2 SMNVEV (reference sequence). The CDR3 DNA is TGTGCCAGCACTCGAGGGTCCTACGAGCAGTACTTC. Its protein is CASTRGSYEQYF.

With respect to this clone: The junction differs from germline at one of its ends, possibly a read error. The chain employs TRBV27 and TRBJ1-6, with D unclear. Germline V gene sequence: CDR1 MNHEY, CDR2 SMNVEV (reference sequence). The CDR3 is 13 residues long. The CDR3 here is CASSLSYNSPLHF. The CDR3 DNA is TGTGCCAGCAGCTTATCCTATAATTCACCCCTCCACTTT.

The rearrangement links TRBV9 to TRBJ2-3, with 7 nucleotides matching TRBD2. The CDR3 is 15 residues long. Germline CDR1 and CDR2: SGDLS and YYNGEE. With V trimmed by 3 bases and J by 2 bases, 6 bases remained unmatched. The CDR3 DNA reads as TGTGCCAGCAGCGAGAACGGGGACTACACAGATACGCAGTATTTT. Residues: CASSENGDYTDTQYF.

The sample holds one count of this clone. V gene TRBV18 combines with J gene TRBJ2-5; 7 bases map to TRBD1. Germline CDR1 reads KGHSH; CDR2 reads LQKENI. CDR3 size: 15 residues. Germline trimming cut 1 base from V and 5 bases from J; bases unmatched to any gene: 7. The CDR3: CASSPRQTGLETQYF. The CDR3 DNA follows: TGTGCCAGCTCACCACGGCAGACAGGGCTGGAGACCCAGTACTTC.

The V and J genes are TRBV6-6 and TRBJ2-7; TRBD1 matches at 9 bases. Germline CDR1 and CDR2: MNHNY and SVGAGI (reference sequence). With 11 bases clipped from V and 4 bases from J, the junction kept 12 bases outside the gene matches. The CDR3 spans 14 residues. The CDR3 DNA reads TGTGCCGTCTCCGGGACAGGGAGTTTTTACGAGCAGTACTTC. It translates to CAVSGTGSFYEQYF.

This clone was counted once. V is TRBV2 and J is TRBJ2-7, with D unclear. The CDR3 contains 13 residues. Germline CDR1 reads SNHLY; CDR2 reads FYNNEI. V shed 6 bases and J shed 4 bases, with 13 bases lying between them. The CDR3 coding sequence is TGTGCCAGCAGGGATTTGTTGTTTTACGAGCAGTACTTC. Translation: CASRDLLFYEQYF. The variable domain in full, completed from reference TRBV2 and TRBJ2-7, reads EPEVTQTPSHQVTQMGQEVILRCVPISNHLYFYWYRQILGQKVEFLVSFYNNEISEKSEIFDDQFSVERPDGSNFTLKIRSTKLEDSAMYFCASRDLLFYEQYFGPGTRLTVT.

The rearrangement uses TRBV5-1 and TRBJ2-6; D gene ambiguous. The CDR3 is 14 amino acids. The V gene's germline CDR1 is SGHRS and CDR2 YFSETQ. Trimming took off 1 base at V and 0 bases at J, with 2 bases between the two ends. Here the CDR3 reads CASSLSSGANVLTF. The CDR3 nucleotides are TGCGCCAGCAGCTTGAGCTCTGGGGCCAACGTCCTGACTTTC.

This chain uses TRBV6-5 with TRBJ1-5, with 7 nucleotides matching TRBD1. There are 14 residues in the CDR3. Germline V lookup: CDR1 MNHEY, CDR2 SVGAGI. Losses at the gene ends were 8 bases for V and 6 bases for J; bases not matched to a gene: 10. This CDR3 reads CASDKGAVAQPQHF. DNA of the CDR3: TGTGCCAGCGACAAGGGGGCCGTGGCTCAGCCCCAGCATTTT.

The chain recombines TRBV5-1 with TRBJ2-7, with 8 nucleotides matching TRBD2. From germline, CDR1 is SGHRS and CDR2 YFSETQ. The J segment lost 4 bases and the V segment lost 4 bases, leaving 4 bases of the junction unmatched. The CDR3 consists of 13 residues. CDR3 region: CASSPGRVYEQYF. The CDR3 DNA reads as TGCGCCAGCAGCCCCGGGAGGGTATACGAGCAGTACTTC.

The chain uses TRBV12-3 or TRBV12-4 and TRBJ2-5; D is undetermined. This CDR3 is 12 amino acids long. V dropped 2 bases and J dropped 5 bases, with 6 bases sitting between them. CDR3 DNA sequence: TGTGCCAGCAGTTTACTCCAGGAGACCCAGTACTTC. Its translation is CASSLLQETQYF.

The chain combines TRBV6-5 with TRBJ2-7; 8 bases are shared with TRBD1. The CDR3 sequence is 14 residues long. Germline assignment: CDR1 MNHEY and CDR2 SVGAGI. V was pared by 5 bases and J by 3 bases, with 6 bases of the junction left unmatched. The DNA for the CDR3 is TGTGCCAGCAGTCGTGGACAGGGAGACTACGAGCAGTACTTC. Translating gives CASSRGQGDYEQYF.

This clone is a singleton in its sample. The chain is built from TRBV14 and TRBJ2-2; no clear D gene. V shed 2 bases and J shed 7 bases, with 11 bases lying between them. The CDR3 extends over 14 amino acids. Per the germline V gene, CDR1 is SGHDN and CDR2 is FVKESK. Written as DNA, the CDR3 is TGTGCCAGCAGCCAAAGGATTCAGAACGGGGAGCTGTTTTTT. As protein: CASSQRIQNGELFF.